This record concerns one T cell receptor beta chain sequence. V dropped 1 base and J dropped 1 base, with 5 bases sitting between them. CDR3 length: 13 residues. CDR1 and CDR2 from the germline V gene are SGHDT and YYEEEE. The data originate from a study of Ad26.COV2.S vaccination and SARS-CoV-2 variants. The treatment here: roughly 18 received Ad26.COV2.S at low or high dose, single or two shots; 5 received placebo; per-sample allocation not given. Vaccine and placebo recipients were sampled on day 63 after the first injection. The data were produced by immunoSEQ multiplex PCR, yet TCRdb's version contains in-frame clones alone and is incomplete. The sample holds hundreds of thousands of clones, roughly 84% seen once.

V and J are TRBV5-6 and TRBJ2-5, with unresolved D. The specimen comprised peripheral blood, sampled in a trial of Ad26.COV2.S vaccine versus placebo. This receptor was taken from a person aged 18-65 years who received the Ad26.COV2.S COVID-19 vaccine or a placebo. Here the CDR3 DNA reads TGTGCCAGCAGCTTGTGGCGCCAAGAGACCCAGTACTTC. Protein: CASSLWRQETQYF. Full variable domain (remainder filled in from reference TRBV5-6 and TRBJ2-5): DAGVTQSPTHLIKTRGQQVTLRCSPKSGHDTVSWYQQALGQGPQFIFQYYEEEERQRGNFPDRFSGHQFPNYSSELNVNALLLGDSALYLCASSLWRQETQYFGPGTRLLVL.